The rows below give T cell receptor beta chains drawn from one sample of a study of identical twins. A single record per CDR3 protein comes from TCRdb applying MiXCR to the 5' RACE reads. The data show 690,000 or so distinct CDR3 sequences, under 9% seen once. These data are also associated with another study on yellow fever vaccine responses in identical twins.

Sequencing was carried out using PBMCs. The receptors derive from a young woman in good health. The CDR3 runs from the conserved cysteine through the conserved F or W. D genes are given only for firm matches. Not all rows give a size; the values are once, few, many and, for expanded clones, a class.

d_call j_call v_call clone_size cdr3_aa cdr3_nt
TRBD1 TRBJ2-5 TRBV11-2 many CASSLDFGQGETQYF TGTGCCAGCAGCTTAGATTTTGGACAGGGAGAGACCCAGTACTTC
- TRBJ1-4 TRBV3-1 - CASKIGASNEKLFF TGTGCCAGCAAAATAGGGGCGTCTAATGAAAAACTGTTTTTT
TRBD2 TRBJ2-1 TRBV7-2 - CASRLTTSGEYNEQFF TGTGCCAGCAGACTTACGACTAGCGGGGAGTACAATGAGCAGTTCTTC
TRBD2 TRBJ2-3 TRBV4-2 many CASSQVTSGGPGDTQYF TGTGCCAGCAGCCAGGTTACTAGCGGGGGGCCTGGAGATACGCAGTATTTT
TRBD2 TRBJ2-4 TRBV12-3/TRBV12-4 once CACRTRTSGSALAKNIQYF TGTGCCTGCAGGACCCGGACTAGCGGCAGTGCACTAGCCAAAAACATTCAGTACTTC
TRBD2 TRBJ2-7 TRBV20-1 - CSAPIPRGGGTYEQYF TGCAGTGCTCCCATCCCGCGAGGCGGGGGAACCTACGAGCAGTACTTC
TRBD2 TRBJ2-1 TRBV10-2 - CASYTGGSSYNEQFF TGCGCCAGCTATACGGGGGGGAGCTCCTACAATGAGCAGTTCTTC
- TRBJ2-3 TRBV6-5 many CASSSGFTDTQYF TGTGCCAGCAGTTCCGGATTCACAGATACGCAGTATTTT
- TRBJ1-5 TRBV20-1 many CSAMTSNQPQHF TGCAGTGCTATGACCAGCAATCAGCCCCAGCATTTT
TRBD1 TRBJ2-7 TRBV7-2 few CASSPGQHSYEQYF TGTGCCAGCAGCCCGGGACAGCACTCCTACGAGCAGTACTTC
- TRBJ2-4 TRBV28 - CASSLYGAAKNIQYF TGTGCCAGCAGTTTATATGGGGCGGCCAAAAACATTCAGTACTTC
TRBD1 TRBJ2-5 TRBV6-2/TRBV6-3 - CASRTIGTGSPETQYF TGTGCCAGCAGAACTATTGGGACAGGGTCCCCAGAGACCCAGTACTTC
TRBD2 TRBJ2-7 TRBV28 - CASTSGTQQYF TGTGCCAGCACTAGCGGGACCCAGCAGTACTTC
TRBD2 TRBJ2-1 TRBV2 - CASKGTSGEGEQFF TGTGCCAGCAAAGGGACTAGCGGGGAGGGTGAGCAGTTCTTC
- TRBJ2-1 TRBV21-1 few CASSKGFRDGYYNEQFF TGTGCCAGCAGCAAAGGATTCCGGGACGGTTACTACAATGAGCAGTTCTTC
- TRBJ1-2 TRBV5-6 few CASSLGEVVYTF TGTGCCAGCAGCTTGGGCGAAGTTGTCTACACCTTC
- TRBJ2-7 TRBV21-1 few CASSKVGQVSYEQYF TGTGCCAGCAGCAAAGTAGGACAGGTGTCCTACGAGCAGTACTTC
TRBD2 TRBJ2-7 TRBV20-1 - CSARTSGSGYEQYF TGCAGTGCTAGGACTAGCGGGAGCGGTTACGAGCAGTACTTC
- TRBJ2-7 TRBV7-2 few CASSLVSAGAQVYEQYF TGTGCCAGCAGCTTAGTGTCTGCGGGGGCGCAAGTGTACGAGCAGTACTTC
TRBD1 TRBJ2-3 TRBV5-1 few CASSLAGGRSADTQYF TGCGCCAGCAGCTTGGCAGGGGGTCGATCGGCAGATACGCAGTATTTT
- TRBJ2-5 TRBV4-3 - CASSQAWGSGGETQYF TGCGCCAGCAGCCAAGCATGGGGGAGCGGTGGAGAGACCCAGTACTTC
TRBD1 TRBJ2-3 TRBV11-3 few CASSPTGASDTQYF TGTGCCAGCAGCCCCACAGGGGCATCAGATACGCAGTATTTT
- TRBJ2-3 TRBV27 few CASTLRDGRTDTQYF TGTGCCAGCACGCTCCGGGACGGTCGCACAGATACGCAGTATTTT
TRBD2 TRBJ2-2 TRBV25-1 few CASSERGLAGTGELFF TGTGCCAGCAGTGAAAGGGGACTAGCGGGGACCGGGGAGCTGTTTTTT
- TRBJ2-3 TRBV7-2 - CASSLSGRNTDTQYF TGTGCCAGCAGCTTATCTGGTCGTAACACAGATACGCAGTATTTT
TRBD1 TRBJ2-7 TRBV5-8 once CASSFLETGVHEQYF TGTGCCAGCAGCTTCCTGGAAACAGGGGTGCACGAGCAGTACTTC
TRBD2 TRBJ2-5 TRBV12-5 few CASGSIGREGETQYF TGTGCTAGTGGTTCGATCGGGCGGGAGGGAGAGACCCAGTACTTC
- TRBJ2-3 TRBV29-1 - CSVGRLREDTQYF TGCAGCGTTGGTCGCCTTCGGGAAGATACGCAGTATTTT
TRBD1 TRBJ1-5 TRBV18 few CASSPATGQGVNQPQHF TGTGCCAGCTCACCGGCGACCGGACAGGGGGTAAATCAGCCCCAGCATTTT
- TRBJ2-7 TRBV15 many CATSRDSGTQQYF TGTGCCACCAGCAGAGATTCGGGGACTCAGCAGTACTTC
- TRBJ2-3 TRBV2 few CASSEGPTSTDTQYF TGTGCCAGCAGTGAAGGCCCGACCAGCACAGATACGCAGTATTTT
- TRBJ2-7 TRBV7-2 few CASSFQAASYEQYF TGTGCCAGCAGCTTCCAGGCAGCTTCCTACGAGCAGTACTTC
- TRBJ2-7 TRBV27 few CASSPSKVSYEQYF TGTGCCAGCAGTCCCAGTAAAGTTTCCTACGAGCAGTACTTC
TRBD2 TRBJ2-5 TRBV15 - CATSRDSAGQETQYF TGTGCCACCAGCAGAGATTCAGCGGGGCAAGAGACCCAGTACTTC
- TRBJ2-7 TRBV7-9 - CASSLEGAPAYEQYF TGTGCCAGCAGCTTAGAGGGTGCTCCCGCCTACGAGCAGTACTTC
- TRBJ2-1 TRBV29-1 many CSVMIWGYNEQFF TGCAGCGTGATGATCTGGGGTTACAATGAGCAGTTCTTC
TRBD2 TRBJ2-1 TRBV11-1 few CASSLAAFRTSGGNEQFF TGTGCCAGCAGCTTAGCCGCTTTCCGGACTAGCGGGGGTAATGAGCAGTTCTTC
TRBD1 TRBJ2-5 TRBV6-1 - CASSLRGREETQYF TGTGCCAGCAGCCTCAGGGGGCGGGAAGAGACCCAGTACTTC
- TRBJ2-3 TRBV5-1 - CASSLGLTTSTDTQYF TGCGCCAGCAGCCTAGGACTAACGACTAGCACAGATACGCAGTATTTT
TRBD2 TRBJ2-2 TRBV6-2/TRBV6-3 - CASRPNGLANSGELFF TGTGCCAGCAGACCCAATGGACTAGCGAACAGCGGGGAGCTGTTTTTT
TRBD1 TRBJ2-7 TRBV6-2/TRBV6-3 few CASSYLRGQILHHSYEQYF TGTGCCAGCAGTTACTTAAGGGGGCAAATTCTCCATCACTCCTACGAGCAGTACTTC
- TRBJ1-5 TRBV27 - CASSPGYRDLSQHF TGTGCCAGCAGCCCTGGCTACAGGGATTTATCCCAGCATTTT
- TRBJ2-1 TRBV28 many CASSFGSGTPSDEQFF TGTGCCAGCAGTTTCGGTTCCGGGACCCCTTCCGATGAGCAGTTCTTC
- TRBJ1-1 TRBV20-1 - CSAREDGNTEAFF TGCAGTGCTAGAGAGGACGGGAACACTGAAGCTTTCTTT
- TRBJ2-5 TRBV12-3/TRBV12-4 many CASSQRGRRETQYF TGTGCCAGCAGCCAACGGGGGCGACGGGAGACCCAGTACTTC
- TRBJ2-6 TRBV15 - CATSRVGLSSGANVLTF TGTGCCACCAGCAGAGTTGGGCTGTCCTCTGGGGCCAACGTCCTGACTTTC
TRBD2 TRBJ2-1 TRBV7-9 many CASSPLGSGTSNEQFF TGTGCCAGCAGCCCACTTGGTTCCGGGACTAGCAATGAGCAGTTCTTC
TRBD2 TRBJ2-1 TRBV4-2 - CASSQGGLLNEQFF TGTGCCAGCAGCCAAGGGGGACTACTCAATGAGCAGTTCTTC
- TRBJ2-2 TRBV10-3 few CAITKDSNTGELFF TGTGCCATCACCAAGGACAGTAACACCGGGGAGCTGTTTTTT
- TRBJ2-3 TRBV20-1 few CSAQGLYTDTQYF TGCAGTGCTCAGGGTCTATACACAGATACGCAGTATTTT
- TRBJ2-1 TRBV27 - CASSPTGPNEQFF TGTGCCAGCAGTCCAACAGGGCCCAATGAGCAGTTCTTC